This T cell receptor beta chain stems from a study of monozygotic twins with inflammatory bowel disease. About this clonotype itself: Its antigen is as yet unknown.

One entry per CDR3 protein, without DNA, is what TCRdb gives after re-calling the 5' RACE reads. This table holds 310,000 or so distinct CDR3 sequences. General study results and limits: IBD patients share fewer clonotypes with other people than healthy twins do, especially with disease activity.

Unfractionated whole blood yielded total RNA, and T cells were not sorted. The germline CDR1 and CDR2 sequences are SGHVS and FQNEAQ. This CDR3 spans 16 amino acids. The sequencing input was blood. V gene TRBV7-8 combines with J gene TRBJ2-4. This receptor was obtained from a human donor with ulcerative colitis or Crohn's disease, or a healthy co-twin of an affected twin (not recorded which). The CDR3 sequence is CASSLVGGAAKNIQYF. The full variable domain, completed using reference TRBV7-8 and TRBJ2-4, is GAGVSQSPRYKVAKRGQDVALRCDPISGHVSLFWYQQALGQGPEFLTYFQNEAQLDKSGLPSDRFFAERPEGSVSTLKIQRTQQEDSAVYLCASSLVGGAAKNIQYFGAGTRLSVL.